This T cell receptor beta chain originates from a study of T-cell reconstitution after alpha-beta-depleted transplantation in children. Study-wide results and limits: A year had passed since transplant, and T-cell counts and diversity by then came mostly from newly produced T cells. High day-60 TCRbeta diversity in some patients came from surviving recipient T cells and thymic progenitors. Alpha-beta T cells about two months after transplant reportedly derived from several hundred expanded graft clones.

In germline, CDR1 is SGHRS, CDR2 YFSETQ. Trimming cost V 4 bases and J 2 bases, with 13 bases left between them. The CDR3 loop spans 15 amino acids. A library of TCRbeta sequences, prepared with unique molecular identifiers, was generated. TCRdb re-called the PCR reads with MiXCR, one entry per CDR3 protein. The sample holds just under 150,000 distinct CDR3 sequences, roughly 8.8% seen once. This clonotype has ten or more counts. Its specificity is unknown. The sample in question was PBMCs, mostly from graft donor cells, obtained 180 days after TCRalphabeta/CD19-depleted stem cell transplant. The sequence was obtained from a female patient between 2 and 15 years old who had a stem cell transplant for congenital amegakaryocytic thrombocytopenia, so the T cells may come from the graft donor. The V and J genes are TRBV5-1 and TRBJ1-5; D possibly corresponds to TRBD1 (5 bases). Here the CDR3 DNA reads TGCGCCAGCAGCAGGGGTCCCGAGGGCAATCAGCCCCAGCATTTT. The encoded protein is CASSRGPEGNQPQHF.